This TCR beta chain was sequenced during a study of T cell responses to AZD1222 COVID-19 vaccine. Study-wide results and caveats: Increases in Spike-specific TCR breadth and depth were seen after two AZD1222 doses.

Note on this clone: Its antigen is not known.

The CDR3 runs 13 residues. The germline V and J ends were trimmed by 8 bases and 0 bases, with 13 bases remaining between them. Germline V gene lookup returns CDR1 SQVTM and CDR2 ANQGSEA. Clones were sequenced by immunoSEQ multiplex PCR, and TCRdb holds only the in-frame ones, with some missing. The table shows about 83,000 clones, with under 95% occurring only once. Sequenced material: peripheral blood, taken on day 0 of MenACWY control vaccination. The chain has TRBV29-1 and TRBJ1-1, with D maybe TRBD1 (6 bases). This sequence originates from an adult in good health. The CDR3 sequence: CSTQAGVNTEAFF. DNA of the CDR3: TGCAGCACCCAGGCAGGGGTGAACACTGAAGCTTTCTTT.